Following are 9 T cell receptor beta chains from one sample sequenced in a study of control samples from healthy donors and cancer patients. The protocol was immunoSEQ multiplex PCR, while the TCRdb copy is restricted to in-frame clones and leaves out a portion. There are roughly 150,000 clones in the sample; about 90% occur only once, and around 1.6% lies in the top ten. Sequencing was carried out using blood. These receptors all stem from a young man in good health.

As for this clone: The same CDR3 can be traced to other DNA sequences in this sample. CDR3 nucleotides: TGCGCCAGCAGCGATCCCGGGACAAGTAGCTACGAGCAGTACTTC. This sequence encodes CASSDPGTSSYEQYF. The chain couples TRBV5-1 to TRBJ2-7; D possibly corresponds to TRBD1 (6 bases). This CDR3 comprises 15 residues. V dropped 4 bases and J dropped 3 bases, with 17 bases sitting between them. Germline-derived CDR1 and CDR2 are SGHRS and YFSETQ.

As to this clone: The same CDR3 is also encoded by other DNA sequences in this sample. The rearrangement uses TRBV30 and TRBJ1-2; no firm D call. Germline loops: CDR1 GTSNPN, CDR2 SVGIG (reference sequence). CDR3 size: 11 residues. Trimming cost V 2 bases and J 7 bases, with 8 bases left between them. CDR3 loop: CAWSIGPGYTF. CDR3 in DNA: TGTGCCTGGAGTATAGGGCCTGGCTACACCTTC.

The chain has TRBV4-1 and TRBJ1-1; D may be TRBD1 (5 bases). Germline loops: CDR1 MGHRA, CDR2 YSYEKL. The V end lost 0 bases, the J end lost 7 bases, and 9 bases lay between the germline ends. This CDR3 spans 13 amino acids. The CDR3: CASSQDWRGEAFF. The DNA for the CDR3 is TGCGCCAGCAGCCAAGATTGGAGGGGTGAAGCTTTCTTT.

V is TRBV18 and J is TRBJ2-5; tentative D call: TRBD1 (6 bases). V was pared by 3 bases and J by 3 bases, with 14 bases between. The CDR3 loop spans 15 amino acids. Germline CDR1 reads KGHSH; CDR2 reads LQKENI. The DNA of the CDR3 is TGTGCCAGCTCACCCCCCACAGGGAACAAAGAGACCCAGTACTTC. Amino acids: CASSPPTGNKETQYF.

The rearrangement uses TRBV19 and TRBJ1-1; D perhaps matches TRBD1 (6 bases). Germline-derived CDR1 and CDR2 are LNHDA and SQIVND (reference sequence). The CDR3 runs to 14 residues. V dropped 5 bases and J dropped 5 bases, with 15 bases sitting between them. CDR3 in DNA: TGTGCCAGTAGTTTCCGTCAGGGGAGGACTGAAGCTTTCTTT. This gives the protein CASSFRQGRTEAFF.

This clone was counted a single time. V usage is TRBV7-9 and J usage is TRBJ2-3; weak D call: TRBD2 (6 bases). This CDR3 region has 17 residues. V lost 7 bases, J lost 0 bases, and 20 bases lay in between. Germline values: CDR1 SEHNR, CDR2 FQNEAQ (reference sequence). The CDR3: CASNTRRGGASTDTQYF. Written as DNA, the CDR3 is TGTGCCAGCAACACTAGAAGGGGCGGGGCGAGCACAGATACGCAGTATTTT. The complete variable domain, with remaining parts taken from reference TRBV7-9 and TRBJ2-3, reads DTGVSQNPRHKITKRGQNVTFRCDPISEHNRLYWYRQTLGQGPEFLTYFQNEAQLEKSRLLSDRFSAERPKGSFSTLEIQRTEQGDSAMYLCASNTRRGGASTDTQYFGPGTRLTVL.

This clone has just a few counts. The genes are TRBV11-3 and TRBJ2-1; perhaps TRBD2 as D (5 bases). Trimming stripped 0 bases from V and 1 base from J, with 13 bases between. The V gene's germline CDR1 is SGHNT and CDR2 YENEEA. The CDR3 runs 17 residues. CDR3: CASSLEWAGKSYNEQFF. CDR3 DNA: TGTGCCAGCAGCTTAGAATGGGCCGGGAAATCCTACAATGAGCAGTTCTTC.

This chain joins TRBV19 and TRBJ2-5; D perhaps matches TRBD2 (5 bases). The CDR3 loop spans 15 amino acids. The germline V gene encodes CDR1 LNHDA and CDR2 SQIVND (reference sequence). The V end lost 7 bases, the J end lost 1 base, and 16 bases lay between the germline ends. This CDR3 reads CASNPGTDSQETQYF. The CDR3 nucleotides read TGTGCCAGTAATCCGGGAACGGATTCCCAAGAGACCCAGTACTTC.

Only one count was recorded for this clone. This chain connects TRBV7-6 to TRBJ2-7; D unresolved. The CDR3 contains 16 residues. Germline lookup yields CDR1 SGHVS and CDR2 FNYEAQ. Trimming pared 0 bases from V and 6 bases from J, leaving 18 bases between. The CDR3 loop reads CASSLALAPQTGEQYF. CDR3 in DNA: TGTGCCAGCAGCTTAGCGCTGGCTCCCCAAACGGGCGAGCAGTACTTC.